The 9 T cell receptor beta chains below come from one sample, sequenced in a study of blood T cell repertoires in COVID-19. Method: immunoSEQ multiplex PCR; TCRdb's copy keeps in-frame clones and lacks some. The sample yields more than 60,000 clones, nearly 90% seen once. Sequencing used peripheral blood. Source of these receptors: a man in his fifties or sixties with acute or convalescent COVID-19.

The chain employs TRBV6-6 and TRBJ1-4; D gene ambiguous. Germline CDR1 is MNHNY and CDR2 is SVGAGI (reference sequence). V shed 0 bases and J shed 7 bases, with 3 bases lying between them. This CDR3 is 12 amino acids long. The CDR3 loop is CASSYSAEKLFF. CDR3 sequence (DNA): TGTGCCAGCAGTTACTCAGCTGAAAAACTGTTTTTT.

This clone was recorded only once. The chain couples TRBV6-2 or TRBV6-3 to TRBJ1-5; no firm D call. The CDR3 consists of 14 residues. The germline V gene encodes CDR1 MNHEY and CDR2 SVGEGT. Trimming took off 2 bases at V and 2 bases at J, with 7 bases between the two ends. CDR3 DNA sequence: TGTGCCAGCAGTTACCCCGGAGGCAATCAGCCCCAGCATTTT. Translating gives CASSYPGGNQPQHF.

V is TRBV20-1 and J is TRBJ2-1; TRBD2 might be the D (5 bases). Looked up from germline, CDR1 is DFQATT and CDR2 is SNEGSKA (reference sequence). CDR3 length: 14 residues. The V and J ends lost 3 bases and 1 base respectively, with 10 bases between them. The CDR3 nucleotides are TGCAGTGCTAGTGCCAGCGGATCCTACAATGAGCAGTTCTTC. This sequence encodes CSASASGSYNEQFF.

The rearrangement links TRBV11-3 to TRBJ1-4; no clear D. This CDR3 contains 17 residues. V was pared by 5 bases and J by 0 bases, with 16 bases between. Per the germline V gene, CDR1 is SGHNT and CDR2 is YENEEA. CDR3 loop: CASSPTKDIATNEKLFF. In DNA, the CDR3 is TGTGCCAGCAGCCCCACGAAAGACATTGCAACTAATGAAAAACTGTTTTTT. Using reference TRBV11-3 and TRBJ1-4 for the parts outside the CDR3, the full variable domain is EAGVVQSPRYKIIEKKQPVAFWCNPISGHNTLYWYLQNLGQGPELLIRYENEEAVDDSQLPKDRFSAERLKGVDSTLKIQPAELGDSAVYLCASSPTKDIATNEKLFFGSGTQLSVL.

The chain has TRBV5-1 and TRBJ2-2, with 7 bases aligning to TRBD1. The V gene's germline CDR1 is SGHRS and CDR2 YFSETQ. V shed 4 bases and J 0 bases; nucleotides not matched to a gene: 0. This CDR3 is built from 14 residues. Here the CDR3 reads CASSGQANTGELFF. The CDR3 bases are TGCGCCAGCAGCGGACAGGCGAACACCGGGGAGCTGTTTTTT.

Only a few counts were recorded for this clone. The V and J genes are TRBV11-2 and TRBJ2-7; D might be TRBD1 (6 bases). In germline, CDR1 is SGHAT, CDR2 FQNNGV. The CDR3 is 15 amino acids. V was shortened by 4 bases and J by 0 bases, with 13 bases between the two germline ends. The CDR3 nucleotides are TGTGCCAGCAGCTGGGGGACAACTGGCTCCTACGAGCAGTACTTC. Amino acids: CASSWGTTGSYEQYF. Based on the CDR3 plus reference TRBV11-2 and TRBJ2-7, the full variable domain is EAGVAQSPRYKIIEKRQSVAFWCNPISGHATLYWYQQILGQGPKLLIQFQNNGVVDDSQLPKDRFSAERLKGVDSTLKIQPAKLEDSAVYLCASSWGTTGSYEQYFGPGTRLTVT.

The chain uses TRBV5-1 and TRBJ1-2, with no clear D. CDR1 and CDR2 (germline): SGHRS, YFSETQ. The CDR3 extends over 14 amino acids. The ends were cut back, 0 bases at V and 5 bases at J, with 11 bases in the middle. CDR3 amino acids: CASSLEGGEYGYTF. The DNA of the CDR3 is TGCGCCAGCAGCTTGGAGGGCGGGGAATATGGCTACACCTTC.

The V gene is TRBV11-3, the J gene TRBJ2-5; TRBD2 aligns across 10 bases. The CDR3 length is 16 residues. V was pared by 5 bases and J by 2 bases, with 8 bases of the junction left unmatched. Looked up from germline, CDR1 is SGHNT and CDR2 is YENEEA. DNA of the CDR3: TGTGCCAGCAGCCCGGGTGGGACTAGCGCTCAAGAGACCCAGTACTTC. Amino acids: CASSPGGTSAQETQYF.

This chain connects TRBV3-1 (or the pseudogene TRBV3-2) to TRBJ2-2, with D possibly being TRBD2 (6 bases). Germline CDR1 and CDR2: LGHDT and YNNKEL (reference sequence). The CDR3 is 16 residues long. V was cut by 0 bases and J by 2 bases, with 10 bases left in between. The CDR3 reads CASSQEVAANTGELFF. The CDR3 nucleotides read TGTGCCAGCAGCCAAGAGGTAGCGGCAAACACCGGGGAGCTGTTTTTT.